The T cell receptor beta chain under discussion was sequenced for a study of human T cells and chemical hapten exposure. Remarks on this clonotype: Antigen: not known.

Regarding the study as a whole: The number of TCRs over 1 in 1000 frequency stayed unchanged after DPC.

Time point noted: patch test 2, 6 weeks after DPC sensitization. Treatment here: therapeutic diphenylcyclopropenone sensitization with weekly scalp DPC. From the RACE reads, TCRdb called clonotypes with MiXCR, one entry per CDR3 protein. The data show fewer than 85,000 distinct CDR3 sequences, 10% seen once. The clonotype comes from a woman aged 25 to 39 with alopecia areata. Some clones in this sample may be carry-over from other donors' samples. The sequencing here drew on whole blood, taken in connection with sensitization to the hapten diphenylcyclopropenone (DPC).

CDR3 region: CASSWTGGKSPLHF. The DNA of the CDR3 is TGTGCCAGCAGTTGGACAGGGGGCAAATCACCCCTCCACTTT. V and J are TRBV28 and TRBJ1-6; 11 positions agree with TRBD1. V lost 4 bases, J lost 10 bases, and 3 bases stayed unmatched. The CDR3 spans 14 residues. Germline V gives CDR1 MDHEN, CDR2 SYDVKM.